This TCR beta chain emerged from a study of T cell changes during pregnancy in multiple sclerosis. V trimming: 7 bases; J trimming: 4 bases; junction bases outside the gene matches: 5. This CDR3 is 13 amino acids long. The germline CDR1 and CDR2 sequences are SQVTM and ANQGSEA. Assay: immunoSEQ multiplex PCR; the TCRdb copy retains only in-frame clones and omits some. The profile shows around 35,000 clones, approximately 90% of them singletons. The chain is built from TRBV29-1 and TRBJ2-3; 10 positions match TRBD1. The source material was CD4+ T cells from peripheral blood mononuclear cells, sampled in the second trimester of pregnancy. The TCR originated in a female donor with multiple sclerosis, enrolled in a pregnancy study. DNA of the CDR3: TGCAGCGCTAAGACAGGGGGCGCAGATACGCAGTATTTT. Encoded protein: CSAKTGGADTQYF.